This T cell receptor (beta chain) is drawn from a study of regulatory T cells in long-lasting Graves disease. Time point here: newly diagnosed GD, antithyroid drugs for less than 3 months. TCR sequences were obtained from RNA taken from PBMCs. The CDR3 consists of 18 residues. Trimming at V came to 7 bases and at J to 0 bases, leaving 12 bases not matched to a gene. In germline, CDR1 is SNHLY, CDR2 FYNNEI. Arm-PCR of CDR3 regions with iRepertoire HTBI primers generated TCR beta libraries. In the source study's methods: Among the samples, approximately 60 TRBV and 14 TRBJ segments were identified. TCRdb redid the calling of the multiplex PCR reads with MiXCR, one entry per CDR3 protein. These V and J calls originate from TCRdb's pipeline instead of the authors' own analysis. The sample holds roughly 320,000 distinct CDR3 sequences, roughly 17% seen once. These data were also filed under a second study, of T cells in Graves' hyperthyroidism and ophthalmopathy. That source notes: Aged 18 to 65, the patients had hyperthyroidism that was newly diagnosed and had lasted under 2 months. Primed by the HTBI set, a first-round RT-PCR was run on the TCR CDR3.

The TCR was taken from a man aged 35 to 55 with Graves disease. The sequencing used peripheral blood mononuclear cells (PBMCs), collected at new diagnosis, from a patient treated with antithyroid drugs. The V and J genes are TRBV2 and TRBJ1-4, with TRBD1 matching 9 bases. The CDR3 DNA follows: TGTGCCAGCACTAGAACGACAGGGGGTCTTGCAACTAATGAAAAACTGTTTTTT. Translating gives CASTRTTGGLATNEKLFF. The complete variable domain, with remaining parts taken from reference TRBV2 and TRBJ1-4, reads EPEVTQTPSHQVTQMGQEVILRCVPISNHLYFYWYRQILGQKVEFLVSFYNNEISEKSEIFDDQFSVERPDGSNFTLKIRSTKLEDSAMYFCASTRTTGGLATNEKLFFGSGTQLSVL.